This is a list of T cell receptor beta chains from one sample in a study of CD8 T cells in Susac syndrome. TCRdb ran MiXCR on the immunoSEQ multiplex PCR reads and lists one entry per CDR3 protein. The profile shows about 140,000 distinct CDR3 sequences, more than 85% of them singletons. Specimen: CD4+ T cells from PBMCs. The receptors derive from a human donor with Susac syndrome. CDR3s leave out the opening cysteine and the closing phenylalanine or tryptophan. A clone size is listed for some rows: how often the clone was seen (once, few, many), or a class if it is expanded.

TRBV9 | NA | ASTPGGDTQY
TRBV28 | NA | ASSPPPDNSPLH
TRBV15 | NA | ATESGRNEKLF
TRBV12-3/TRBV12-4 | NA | ASSLVSGGLRTEAF
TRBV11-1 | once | ASSHGQGGTDTQY
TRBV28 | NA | ASSLPGTEAYEQY
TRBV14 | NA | ASSQGQLIAYEQY
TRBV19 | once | ASMGQSNYGYT
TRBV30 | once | AWKRETSYQETQY
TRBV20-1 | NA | SAPLTRGTGNQPQH
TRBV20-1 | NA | SARDFRQGNQETQY
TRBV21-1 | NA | ASSKASADTQY
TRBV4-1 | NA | ASSQETSGTGSRETQY
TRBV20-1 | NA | SAKGPGHYGYT
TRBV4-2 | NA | ASSQQQVRGNTEAF
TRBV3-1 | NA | ASSQEGAPGETQY
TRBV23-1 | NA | ASSYREQY
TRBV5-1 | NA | ASSFSGTPDTQY
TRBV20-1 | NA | SASPERGSVDGYT
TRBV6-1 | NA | ASRTTSGGTEAF
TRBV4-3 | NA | ASSQDFGRETQY
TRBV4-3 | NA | ASSQESGIAEQF
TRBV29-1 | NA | SVTEGASGNTIY
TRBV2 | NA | ASRALLTHNEQF
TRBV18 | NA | ASSSRSGTGTDTQY
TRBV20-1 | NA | SASRVSLRRTDTQY
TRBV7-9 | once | ASSSRQEIYYEQY
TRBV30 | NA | AWSPRAEAF
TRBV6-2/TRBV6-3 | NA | ASRGLAGGNEQF
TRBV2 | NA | ASSEAGNRSYGYT
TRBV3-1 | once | ASSRTGTGNTGELF
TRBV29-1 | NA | SVETGGGNEQF
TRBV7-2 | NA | ASSFGRLGLAGEDTQY
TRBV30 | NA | AWSVSFAGHYGYT
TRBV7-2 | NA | ASSLLGQGVLYQETQY
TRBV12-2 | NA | ASPRGTDTEAF
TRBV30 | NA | AWSGGTGRALYSNQPQH
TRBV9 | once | ASSSKGGLYNEQF
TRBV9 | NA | ASQGGGRPNTGELF
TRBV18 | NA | ASSPVAATTDTQY
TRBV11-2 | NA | ASSHGLGYGYT
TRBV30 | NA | AWSVEREGEQY
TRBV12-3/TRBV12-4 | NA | ASRIGASGNTIY
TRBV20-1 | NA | SASGAEGNYGYT
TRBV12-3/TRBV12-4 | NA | ASKTGQGLTGANVLT
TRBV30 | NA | AWSTSYNEQF
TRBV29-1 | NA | SVVGTGASYEQY
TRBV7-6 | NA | ASSTRTGPQH
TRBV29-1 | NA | SVRGQIYEQY
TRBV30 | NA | AWSTTGGQPQH
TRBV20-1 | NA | SAKGGSTDTQY
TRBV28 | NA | ASSPRAGADTQY
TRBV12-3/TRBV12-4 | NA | ASSLQVGLKQY
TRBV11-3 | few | ASSPGGGETQY
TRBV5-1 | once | ASSLTTGGSSYEQY
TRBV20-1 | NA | SARPDRWTTEAF
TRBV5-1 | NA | ASSLMTGTYNEQF
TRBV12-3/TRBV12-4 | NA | ASSFRDIHTEAF
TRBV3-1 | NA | ASSLTLRTQY